This T cell receptor (beta chain) appears in the sequencing data of a study of yellow fever vaccine responses in identical twins. TCRdb re-called the RT-PCR reads with MiXCR, one entry per CDR3 protein. The sample lists 5,500 to 8,000 distinct CDR3 sequences; around 84% were seen once. Remarks on this clonotype: Its antigen is still unknown.

Broader study findings: Each twin's T cell response to the vaccine was reported to look partly convergent and partly personalized.

The TCR comes from a woman under 30 who received the yellow fever vaccine. The material was T cells from blood (PBMCs), unsorted or a sorted subset (not recorded which), obtained before or after yellow fever vaccination (not recorded which).

In nucleotides, the CDR3 is TGTGCCAGCCGGGACAGGGGGCCCATCTACGAGCAGTACTTC. Translated: CASRDRGPIYEQYF. V usage is TRBV28 and J usage is TRBJ2-7; 12 bases align to TRBD1. The CDR3 is made up of 14 amino acids. J gave up 3 bases and V 8 bases, and 5 bases lay outside the gene matches. The germline V gene has CDR1 MDHEN and CDR2 SYDVKM.